This T cell receptor (beta chain) was profiled in a study of blood T cell repertoires in COVID-19. The assay was immunoSEQ multiplex PCR, and TCRdb's table has in-frame clones only and misses some. Of 300,000 to 450,000 clones listed, over 75% are singletons. CDR3 size: 15 residues. The V and J ends lost 8 bases and 5 bases respectively, with 18 bases between them. The germline CDR1 and CDR2 sequences are MDHEN and SYDVKM. Cohorts were assigned according to the clinical history that participants reported. The sequenced sample was PBMCs or T cells enriched from blood (not recorded which). The J gene is TRBJ2-2, the V gene TRBV28, with TRBD1 as a possible D gene (5 bases). This sequence originates from a woman under 40 who had recovered from COVID-19. In DNA, the CDR3 is TGTGCCAGCTGCCCGGGCAGGGAAGTAACCGGGGAGCTGTTTTTT. Its translation is CASCPGREVTGELFF.